This T cell receptor (beta chain) came from a study of post-analysis software for immune sequencing data. As for the study in general: In terms of disease course, relapsing-remitting, secondary progressive and progressive-relapsing multiple sclerosis were included.

A note on this clonotype: Its antigen is unknown.

CDR1 SGDLS and CDR2 YYNGEE come from the germline V gene. The CDR3 is 14 residues long. The V gene lost 0 bases and the J gene lost 2 bases, with 8 bases spanning the gap. TCR beta cDNA libraries included unique molecular identifiers. T cells numbering about 0.9 to 11 million yielded roughly 0.5 million cDNA molecules. MiXCR, run by TCRdb on the PCR reads, gives a single entry per CDR3 protein. The table lists around 710,000 distinct CDR3 sequences, 35% to 55% of them singletons, with approximately 5% in the top ten. General study points: When patients were compared with controls, about five TRBV segments were more frequent, TRBV5-6, TRBV5-1 and TRBV20-1 among them. Multiple sclerosis patients had significantly lower normalized Chao1 diversity than controls.

This clonotype originated in a girl aged 5 to 17 with multiple sclerosis. The chain recombines TRBV9 with TRBJ1-2; possible D gene TRBD1, 5 bases. The sample taken for sequencing was blood. The CDR3 sequence is CASSVGNRNYGYTF. The CDR3 nucleotides read TGTGCCAGCAGCGTAGGGAACAGGAACTATGGCTACACCTTC.